The TCR beta chain under discussion was sequenced for a study of blood T cells in healthy people across ages. Whole-study results and caveats: Estimates drawn from one million T cells were deemed to understate diversity.

Donors ranged from about 6 to 90 years old and were healthy Caucasians in Russia. From germline, CDR1 is MDHEN and CDR2 SYDVKM. The CDR3 covers 15 residues. V was trimmed by 6 bases and J by 2 bases, leaving 14 bases between them. A second about 7 to 11 cycle PCR used barcoded and J-beta primers. The yield of each sample was at least 2.5 million CDR3-containing paired-end reads. From the 5' RACE reads, TCRdb called clonotypes with MiXCR, one entry per CDR3 protein. Among about 1.8 million distinct CDR3 sequences listed, 49% were seen once. A few counts support this clonotype. No antigen is known for it.

The genes are TRBV28 and TRBJ2-4; either TRBD1 or TRBD2 may fit D (6 bases each). The clonotype originates from a woman between 40 and 50 years old in good health. The sample taken for sequencing was blood. CDR3 nucleotide sequence: TGTGCCAGCAGGGCGGGCGGGACAACCAAAAACATTCAGTACTTC. Amino acids: CASRAGGTTKNIQYF.